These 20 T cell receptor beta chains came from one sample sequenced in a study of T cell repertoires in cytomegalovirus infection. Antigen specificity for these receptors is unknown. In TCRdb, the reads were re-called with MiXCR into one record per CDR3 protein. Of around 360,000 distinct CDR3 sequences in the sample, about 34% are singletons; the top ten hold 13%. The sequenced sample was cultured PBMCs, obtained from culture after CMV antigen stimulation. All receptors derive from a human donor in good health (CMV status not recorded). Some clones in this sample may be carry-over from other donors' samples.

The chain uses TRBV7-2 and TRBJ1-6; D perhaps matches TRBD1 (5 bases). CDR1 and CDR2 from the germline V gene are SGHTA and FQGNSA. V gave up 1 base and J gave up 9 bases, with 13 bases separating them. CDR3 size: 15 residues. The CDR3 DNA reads TGTGCCAGCAGCTTAGGACAGTCGGGTGGTTCACCCCTCCACTTT. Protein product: CASSLGQSGGSPLHF.

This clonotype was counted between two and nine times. CDR3 sequence: CASSVSQGPYGYTF. CDR3 nucleotides: TGTGCCAGCAGCGTTTCACAGGGGCCCTATGGCTACACCTTC. The V gene is TRBV7-9, the J gene TRBJ1-2, with 7 bases identical to TRBD1. The V and J ends lost 5 bases and 4 bases, in that order; junction bases with no gene match: 7. Germline CDR1 is SEHNR and CDR2 is FQNEAQ (reference sequence). The CDR3 loop spans 14 amino acids.

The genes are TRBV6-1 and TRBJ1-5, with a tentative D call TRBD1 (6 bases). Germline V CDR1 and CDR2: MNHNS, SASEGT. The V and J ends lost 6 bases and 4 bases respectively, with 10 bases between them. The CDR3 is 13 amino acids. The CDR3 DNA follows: TGTGCCAGCAGGAGACAGGCGAATCAGCCCCAGCATTTT. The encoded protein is CASRRQANQPQHF.

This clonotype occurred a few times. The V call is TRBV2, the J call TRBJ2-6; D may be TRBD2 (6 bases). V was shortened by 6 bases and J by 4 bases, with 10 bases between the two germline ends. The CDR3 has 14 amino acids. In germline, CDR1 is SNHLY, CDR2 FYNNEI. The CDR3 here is CASRNSGGANVLTF. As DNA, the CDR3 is TGTGCCAGCAGAAATAGCGGCGGGGCCAACGTCCTGACTTTC.

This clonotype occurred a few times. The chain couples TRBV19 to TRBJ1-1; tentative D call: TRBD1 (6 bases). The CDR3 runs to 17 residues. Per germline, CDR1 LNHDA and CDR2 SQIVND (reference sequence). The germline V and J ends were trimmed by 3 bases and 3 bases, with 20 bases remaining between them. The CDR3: CASSMDRGFSPYTEAFF. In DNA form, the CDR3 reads TGTGCCAGTAGTATGGATAGGGGGTTTAGTCCCTACACTGAAGCTTTCTTT. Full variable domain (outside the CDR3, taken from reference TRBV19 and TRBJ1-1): DGGITQSPKYLFRKEGQNVTLSCEQNLNHDAMYWYRQDPGQGLRLIYYSQIVNDFQKGDIAEGYSVSREKKESFPLTVTSAQKNPTAFYLCASSMDRGFSPYTEAFFGQGTRLTVV.

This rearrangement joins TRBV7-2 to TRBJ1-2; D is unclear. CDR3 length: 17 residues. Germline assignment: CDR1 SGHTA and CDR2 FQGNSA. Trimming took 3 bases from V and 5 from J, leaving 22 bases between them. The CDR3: CASSFARVSKVAYGYTF. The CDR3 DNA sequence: TGTGCCAGCAGCTTTGCTCGGGTTTCTAAAGTCGCTTATGGCTACACCTTC.

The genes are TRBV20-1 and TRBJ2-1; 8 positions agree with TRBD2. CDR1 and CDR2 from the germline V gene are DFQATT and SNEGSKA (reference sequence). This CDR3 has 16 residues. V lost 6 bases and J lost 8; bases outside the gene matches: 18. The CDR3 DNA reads TGCAGTGCAACCCCTCGGGTGAGAATAGCGGGATATGAGCAGTTCTTC. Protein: CSATPRVRIAGYEQFF.

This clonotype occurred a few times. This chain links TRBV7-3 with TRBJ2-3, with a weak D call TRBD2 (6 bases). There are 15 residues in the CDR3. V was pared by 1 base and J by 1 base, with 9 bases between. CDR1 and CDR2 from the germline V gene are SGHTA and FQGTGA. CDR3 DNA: TGTGCCAGCAGCTTAAGGGGAGGCGGCACAGATACGCAGTATTTT. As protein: CASSLRGGGTDTQYF.

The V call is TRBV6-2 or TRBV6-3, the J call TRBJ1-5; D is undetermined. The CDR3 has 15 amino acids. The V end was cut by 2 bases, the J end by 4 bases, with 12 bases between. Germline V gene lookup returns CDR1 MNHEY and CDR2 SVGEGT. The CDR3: CASSYTGRMNQPQHF. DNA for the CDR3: TGTGCCAGCAGTTACACCGGGAGAATGAATCAGCCCCAGCATTTT.

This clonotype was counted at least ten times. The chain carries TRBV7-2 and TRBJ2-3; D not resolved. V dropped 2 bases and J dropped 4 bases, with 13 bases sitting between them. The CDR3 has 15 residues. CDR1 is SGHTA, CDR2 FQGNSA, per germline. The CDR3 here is CASSLRRYTPDTQYF. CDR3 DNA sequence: TGTGCCAGCAGCTTACGGCGTTATACTCCAGATACGCAGTATTTT.

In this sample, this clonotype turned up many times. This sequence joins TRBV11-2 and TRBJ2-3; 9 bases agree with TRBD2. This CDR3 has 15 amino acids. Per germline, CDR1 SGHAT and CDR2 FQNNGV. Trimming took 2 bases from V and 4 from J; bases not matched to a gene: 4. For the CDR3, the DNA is TGTGCCAGCAGCTTATTAGCGGGAGCCCCAGATACGCAGTATTTT. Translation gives CASSLLAGAPDTQYF.

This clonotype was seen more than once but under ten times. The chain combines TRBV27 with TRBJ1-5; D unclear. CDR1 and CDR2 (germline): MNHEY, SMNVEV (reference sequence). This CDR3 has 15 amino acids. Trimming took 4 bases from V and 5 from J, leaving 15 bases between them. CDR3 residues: CASSSYTPADQPQHF. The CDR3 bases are TGTGCCAGCAGTTCCTATACTCCGGCGGATCAGCCCCAGCATTTT.

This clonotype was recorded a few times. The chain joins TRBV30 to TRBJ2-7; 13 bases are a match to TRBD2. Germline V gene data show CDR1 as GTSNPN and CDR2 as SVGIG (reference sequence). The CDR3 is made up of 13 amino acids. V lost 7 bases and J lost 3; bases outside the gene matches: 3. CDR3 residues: CAFGTSGIYEQYF. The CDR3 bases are TGTGCCTTTGGGACTAGCGGGATCTACGAGCAGTACTTC.

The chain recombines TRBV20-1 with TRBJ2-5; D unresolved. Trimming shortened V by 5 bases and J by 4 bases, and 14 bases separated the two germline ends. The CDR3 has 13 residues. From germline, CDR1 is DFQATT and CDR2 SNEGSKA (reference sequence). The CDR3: CSAENPVGETQYF. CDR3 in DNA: TGCAGTGCTGAGAACCCCGTCGGAGAGACCCAGTACTTC.

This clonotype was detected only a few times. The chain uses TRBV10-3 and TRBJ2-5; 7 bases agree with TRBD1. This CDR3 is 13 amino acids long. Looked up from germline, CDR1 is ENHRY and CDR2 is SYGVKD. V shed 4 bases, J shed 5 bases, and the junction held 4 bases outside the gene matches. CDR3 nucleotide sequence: TGTGCCATCAGTGGACAGGGCGGGGAGACCCAGTACTTC. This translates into CAISGQGGETQYF.

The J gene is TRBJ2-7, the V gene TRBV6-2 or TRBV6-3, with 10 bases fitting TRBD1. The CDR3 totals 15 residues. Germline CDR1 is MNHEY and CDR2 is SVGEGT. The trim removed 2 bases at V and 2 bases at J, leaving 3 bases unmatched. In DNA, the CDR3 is TGTGCCAGCAGTTACGCCGGACAGGGGGCCTACGAGCAGTACGTC. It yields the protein CASSYAGQGAYEQYV.

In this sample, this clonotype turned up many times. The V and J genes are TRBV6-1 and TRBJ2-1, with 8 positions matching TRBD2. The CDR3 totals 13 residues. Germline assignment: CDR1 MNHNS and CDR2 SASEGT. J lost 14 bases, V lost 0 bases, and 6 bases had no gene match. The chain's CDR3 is CASSEALGRAKFF. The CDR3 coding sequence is TGTGCCAGCAGTGAAGCGCTCGGGAGGGCCAAGTTCTTC.

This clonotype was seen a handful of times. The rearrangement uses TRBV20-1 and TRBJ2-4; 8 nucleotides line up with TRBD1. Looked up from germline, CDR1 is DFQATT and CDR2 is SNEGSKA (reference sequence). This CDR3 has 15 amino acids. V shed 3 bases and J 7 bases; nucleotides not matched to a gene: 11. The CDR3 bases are TGCAGTGCTAGGAAGCAGGGGGCCTTTACGAACATTCAGTACTTC. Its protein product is CSARKQGAFTNIQYF.

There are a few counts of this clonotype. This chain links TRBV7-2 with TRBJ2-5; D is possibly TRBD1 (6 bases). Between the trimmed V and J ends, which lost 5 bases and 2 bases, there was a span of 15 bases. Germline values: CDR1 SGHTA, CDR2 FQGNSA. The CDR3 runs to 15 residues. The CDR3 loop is CASSLRWTAQETQYF. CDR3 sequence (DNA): TGTGCCAGCAGCCTCCGATGGACAGCTCAAGAGACCCAGTACTTC.

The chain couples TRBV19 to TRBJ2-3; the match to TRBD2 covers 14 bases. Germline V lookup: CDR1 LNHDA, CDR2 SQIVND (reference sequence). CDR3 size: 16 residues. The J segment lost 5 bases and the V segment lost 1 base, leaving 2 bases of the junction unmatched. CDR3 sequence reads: CASSIGGLAGEDTQYF. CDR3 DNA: TGTGCCAGTAGTATAGGGGGACTAGCGGGAGAAGATACGCAGTATTTT.